These 30 T cell receptor beta chains originate from one sample sequenced in a study of immune reconstitution after stem cell transplant in scleroderma (dated by TCRdb to between 2016 and 2019). Library method: RT-PCR. Sequencing used an Illumina MiSeq. TCRdb trimmed the raw reads at Q25, called clones with MiXCR and kept productive beta chains. Under each unique CDR3 protein, matching rows form one entry showing the most common genes and DNA. Present in this sample are around 2,200 distinct CDR3 sequences, about 7.2% of which were seen just once. 10% to 15% of the sample is in the top ten clones. Sampling was performed before or after autologous hematopoietic stem cell transplantation (not recorded which). The receptors were gathered from a male donor with systemic sclerosis.

This chain connects TRBV20-1 to TRBJ2-1; TRBD2 aligns across 14 bases. The V gene's germline CDR1 is DFQATT and CDR2 SNEGSKA (reference sequence). The CDR3 has 14 residues. J was trimmed by 5 bases and V by 7 bases; bases with no gene match: 4. The CDR3 sequence is CSVGLAGGNNEQFF. In nucleotides, the CDR3 is TGCAGTGTTGGACTAGCGGGGGGTAACAATGAGCAGTTCTTC.

This clonotype is deemed large (0.1 to 1%). The CDR3 sequence is CATGPGVDTEAFF. CDR3 sequence (DNA): TGTGCCACCGGGCCCGGGGTCGACACTGAAGCTTTCTTT. The chain carries TRBV10-3 and TRBJ1-1; D call uncertain. There are 13 residues in the CDR3. V gave up 10 bases and J gave up 3 bases, with 15 bases separating them. Germline CDR1 is ENHRY and CDR2 is SYGVKD.

This clonotype rates as medium-sized. The rearrangement uses TRBV7-3 and TRBJ2-2; D remains ambiguous. CDR3 length: 14 residues. V dropped 0 bases and J dropped 0 bases, with 2 bases sitting between them. Germline V gives CDR1 SGHTA, CDR2 FQGTGA. The CDR3 loop is CASSLTTNTGELFF. The CDR3 nucleotides read TGTGCCAGCAGCTTAACCACGAACACCGGGGAGCTGTTTTTT.

The V and J genes are TRBV27 and TRBJ1-2; no clear D. Deletions cut 6 bases from V and 4 bases from J, with 9 bases between. The CDR3 is 12 residues long. The V gene's germline CDR1 is MNHEY and CDR2 SMNVEV (reference sequence). CDR3: CASRAGSYGYTF. The DNA of the CDR3 is TGTGCCAGCAGGGCGGGGAGCTATGGCTACACCTTC.

Judged by abundance, this clonotype is medium-sized. The chain couples TRBV5-1 to TRBJ2-2; possibly TRBD1 for D (6 bases). The V end was cut by 5 bases, the J end by 6 bases, with 17 bases between. This CDR3 has 15 amino acids. Germline CDR1 reads SGHRS; CDR2 reads YFSETQ. The CDR3 DNA reads as TGCGCCAGCAGACAAACAGGGACGAATCCCGGGGAGCTGTTTTTT. Translating it yields CASRQTGTNPGELFF.

This clonotype is medium-sized in the sample. The chain employs TRBV27 and TRBJ1-4; 8 bases agree with TRBD1. The V gene's germline CDR1 is MNHEY and CDR2 SMNVEV (reference sequence). V dropped 6 bases and J dropped 8; count of bases not matched to a gene: 2. The CDR3 has 12 amino acids. The CDR3 loop reads CASRQGGEKLFF. The CDR3 bases are TGTGCCAGCAGACAGGGGGGCGAAAAACTGTTTTTT.

This clonotype is termed medium-sized. The V and J genes are TRBV20-1 and TRBJ1-4, with 10 bases matching TRBD1. The CDR3 is made up of 15 amino acids. Germline lookup yields CDR1 DFQATT and CDR2 SNEGSKA (reference sequence). V lost 0 bases, J lost 7 bases, and 5 bases stayed unmatched. The DNA for the CDR3 is TGCAGTGCTAGAGATCCAGGACAGGGGGGTGAAAAACTGTTTTTT. It encodes CSARDPGQGGEKLFF.

Sample share makes this clonotype medium-sized. The chain couples TRBV11-3 to TRBJ1-6; no firm D call. V dropped 5 bases and J dropped 8 bases, with 16 bases sitting between them. There are 15 residues in the CDR3. The V gene's germline CDR1 is SGHNT and CDR2 YENEEA. The CDR3 loop is CASSEDILEDSPLHF. The CDR3 region has the DNA TGTGCCAGCAGCGAAGACATTTTGGAAGATTCACCCCTCCACTTT.

This clonotype is labeled medium-sized. V usage is TRBV30 and J usage is TRBJ2-2, with D unclear. This CDR3 comprises 14 residues. Between the trimmed V and J ends, which lost 0 bases and 3 bases, there was a span of 8 bases. Germline CDR1 reads GTSNPN; CDR2 reads SVGIG (reference sequence). In DNA form, the CDR3 reads TGTGCCTGGAGTGTAGGATCAGACACCGGGGAGCTGTTTTTT. Translated, it gives CAWSVGSDTGELFF. The variable domain in full, completed from reference TRBV30 and TRBJ2-2, reads SQTIHQWPATLVQPVGSPLSLECTVEGTSNPNLYWYRQAAGRGLQLLFYSVGIGQISSEVPQNLSASRPQDRQFILSSKKLLLSDSGFYLCAWSVGSDTGELFFGEGSRLTVL.

This clonotype was detected only a few times. The CDR3: CAIRPGQGHGYTF. DNA for the CDR3: TGTGCCATCCGACCGGGACAGGGACATGGCTACACCTTC. The rearrangement links TRBV10-3 to TRBJ1-2; 9 nucleotides agree with TRBD1. Germline V CDR1 and CDR2: ENHRY, SYGVKD. The junction had 7 bases not matched to a gene; V was cut back by 8 bases and J by 6 bases. The CDR3 consists of 13 residues.

V usage is TRBV29-1 and J usage is TRBJ1-1; D remains unclear. The CDR3 runs to 12 residues. Germline-derived CDR1 and CDR2 are SQVTM and ANQGSEA. CDR3 protein: CSSRALNTEAFF. Here the CDR3 DNA reads TGCAGTTCAAGGGCCCTGAACACTGAAGCTTTCTTT.

This clonotype qualifies as medium-sized. The chain is built from TRBV28 and TRBJ2-1; 10 positions match TRBD2. V was pared by 6 bases and J by 7 bases, with 6 bases of the junction left unmatched. Germline lookup yields CDR1 MDHEN and CDR2 SYDVKM. The CDR3 extends over 14 amino acids. This CDR3 is CASRPGLALNEQFF. In DNA, the CDR3 is TGTGCCAGCAGGCCGGGACTAGCGTTGAATGAGCAGTTCTTC.

This clonotype was picked up a small number of times. The chain is built from TRBV28 and TRBJ2-6; possibly TRBD2 for D (6 bases). The CDR3 sequence is 18 residues long. Germline V CDR1 and CDR2: MDHEN, SYDVKM. Trimming left V 7 bases short and J 0 bases short, with 19 bases between. The CDR3 sequence is CASTSGGALSSGANVLTF. CDR3 nucleotide sequence: TGTGCCAGCACCTCAGGAGGGGCTCTCTCCTCTGGGGCCAACGTCCTGACTTTC.

This clonotype is termed medium-sized. The chain carries TRBV12-3 or TRBV12-4 and TRBJ2-3; D call uncertain. V was pared by 3 bases and J by 5 bases, with 3 bases between. The CDR3 is 11 amino acids. The CDR3 spells CASSFGDTQYF. DNA for the CDR3: TGTGCCAGCAGTTTCGGAGATACGCAGTATTTT.

This clonotype rates as medium-sized (0.01 to 0.1%). The gene calls are TRBV5-1 and TRBJ2-1, with 7 nucleotides matching TRBD2. Looked up from germline, CDR1 is SGHRS and CDR2 is YFSETQ. The CDR3 is 15 residues long. The trim removed 5 bases at V and 0 bases at J, leaving 5 bases unmatched. In nucleotides, the CDR3 is TGCGCCAGCAGTAGCGGGCAGTCCTCCTACAATGAGCAGTTCTTC. It translates to CASSSGQSSYNEQFF.

By sample fraction, this clonotype is large (0.1 to 1%). V is TRBV11-3 and J is TRBJ2-3; D gene unclear. Germline-derived CDR1 and CDR2 are SGHNT and YENEEA. CDR3 length: 12 residues. Trimming removed 0 bases from V and 7 bases from J, with 5 bases in between. The CDR3 spells CASSLDLNTQYF. In DNA, the CDR3 is TGTGCCAGCAGCTTAGATTTAAATACGCAGTATTTT.

Within the sample, this clonotype is medium-sized. This rearrangement joins TRBV5-1 to TRBJ2-1; D is possibly TRBD1 (5 bases). The CDR3 has 16 residues. V lost 4 bases and J 0 bases, leaving 14 bases between the germline ends. Germline CDR1 is SGHRS and CDR2 is YFSETQ. DNA for the CDR3: TGCGCCAGCAGCCTGGGGTTAGGGGACTCCTACAATGAGCAGTTCTTC. Protein sequence: CASSLGLGDSYNEQFF.

Only a few counts were recorded for this clonotype. The rearrangement joins TRBV11-3 to TRBJ2-1, with D uncertain. Germline CDR1 is SGHNT and CDR2 is YENEEA. The CDR3 sequence is 14 residues long. The ends were cut back, 2 bases at V and 7 bases at J, with 12 bases in the middle. The CDR3 is CASSLSGSTNEQFF. In DNA form, the CDR3 reads TGTGCCAGCAGCTTATCCGGGTCCACTAATGAGCAGTTCTTC. Full variable domain (outside the CDR3, taken from reference TRBV11-3 and TRBJ2-1): EAGVVQSPRYKIIEKKQPVAFWCNPISGHNTLYWYLQNLGQGPELLIRYENEEAVDDSQLPKDRFSAERLKGVDSTLKIQPAELGDSAVYLCASSLSGSTNEQFFGPGTRLTVL.

By its share, this clonotype is large. The rearrangement joins TRBV20-1 to TRBJ2-7, with TRBD1 matching over 10 bases. Germline lookup yields CDR1 DFQATT and CDR2 SNEGSKA (reference sequence). V dropped 5 bases and J dropped 2; count of bases not matched to a gene: 0. The CDR3 totals 12 residues. The DNA for the CDR3 is TGCAGTGCTGGGACAGGGGCCTACGAGCAGTACTTC. Translated: CSAGTGAYEQYF.

For this clonotype: A much bigger clone sits one base away, suggesting this may be a read error. The chain carries TRBV5-1 and TRBJ1-1, with D tentatively TRBD1 (5 bases). Trimming left V 1 base short and J 8 bases short, with 12 bases between. Looked up from germline, CDR1 is SGHRS and CDR2 is YFSETQ. This CDR3 spans 13 amino acids. CDR3 amino acids: CASSLQGAEEAFF. The CDR3 DNA reads TGCGCCAGCAGCTTGCAAGGGGCAGAAGAAGCTTTCTTT.

By share, this clonotype counts as medium-sized. The genes are TRBV20-1 and TRBJ2-1, with TRBD2 as a possible D gene (7 bases). Germline CDR1 is DFQATT and CDR2 is SNEGSKA (reference sequence). V lost 0 bases, J lost 15 bases, and 21 bases lay in between. The CDR3 is 14 amino acids. The CDR3 loop reads CSARDLRGASSRFF. DNA for the CDR3: TGCAGTGCTAGAGATCTACGGGGGGCCTCTTCCCGGTTCTTC.

This clonotype is medium-sized within its sample. The J gene is TRBJ2-3, the V gene TRBV7-9, with 8 nucleotides matching TRBD2. J lost 1 base, V lost 5 bases, and 11 bases had no gene match. The CDR3 loop spans 17 amino acids. Germline values: CDR1 SEHNR, CDR2 FQNEAQ (reference sequence). DNA for the CDR3: TGTGCCAGCAGCCCGCTTTCAGCGGGGGAGGGCACAGATACGCAGTATTTT. It translates to CASSPLSAGEGTDTQYF.

This clonotype is medium-sized (0.01 to 0.1%) within its sample. The chain is built from TRBV5-1 and TRBJ2-7, with a weak D call TRBD1 (5 bases). The CDR3 sequence is 12 residues long. V was trimmed by 2 bases and J by 4 bases, leaving 7 bases between them. CDR1 and CDR2 from the germline V gene are SGHRS and YFSETQ. The CDR3 DNA sequence: TGCGCCAGCAGCTTAGGGGAATACGAGCAGTACTTC. Protein product: CASSLGEYEQYF. Full variable domain (rest looked up from reference TRBV5-1 and TRBJ2-7): KAGVTQTPRYLIKTRGQQVTLSCSPISGHRSVSWYQQTPGQGLQFLFEYFSETQRNKGNFPGRFSGRQFSNSRSEMNVSTLELGDSALYLCASSLGEYEQYFGPGTRLTVT.

This clonotype is deemed medium-sized. V is TRBV5-1 and J is TRBJ2-2; 7 bases fit TRBD1. J gave up 1 base and V 2 bases, and 5 bases lay outside the gene matches. There are 16 residues in the CDR3. Germline CDR1 and CDR2: SGHRS and YFSETQ. The CDR3 nucleotides are TGCGCCAGCAGCTTTACCGGGACAGTGAACACCGGGGAGCTGTTTTTT. Protein sequence: CASSFTGTVNTGELFF.

By its share, this clonotype is medium-sized (0.01 to 0.1%). The rearrangement links TRBV20-1 to TRBJ2-4; the match to TRBD2 covers 8 bases. CDR3 size: 13 residues. Trimming at V came to 2 bases and at J to 8 bases, leaving 5 bases not matched to a gene. In germline, CDR1 is DFQATT, CDR2 SNEGSKA (reference sequence). The chain's CDR3 is CSARREGVDIQYF. The CDR3 region has the DNA TGCAGTGCTAGACGGGAGGGGGTGGACATTCAGTACTTC.

This clonotype counts as medium-sized. The chain carries TRBV29-1 and TRBJ2-2; D is unresolved. The germline gives CDR1 SQVTM, CDR2 ANQGSEA. V was trimmed by 1 base and J by 9 bases, leaving 12 bases between them. The CDR3 extends over 13 amino acids. CDR3 sequence reads: CSVEGPANRELFF. The DNA of the CDR3 is TGCAGCGTTGAAGGTCCAGCCAACCGGGAGCTGTTTTTT.

This clonotype is labeled as medium-sized (0.01 to 0.1%). V is TRBV20-1 and J is TRBJ2-2; D is unclear. V was cut by 5 bases and J by 6 bases, with 10 bases left in between. CDR3 length: 12 amino acids. Per germline, CDR1 DFQATT and CDR2 SNEGSKA (reference sequence). Written as DNA, the CDR3 is TGCAGTGCTTCTACAAGGGCCGGGGAGCTGTTTTTT. Encoded protein: CSASTRAGELFF.

This clonotype is judged medium-sized. The chain recombines TRBV5-1 with TRBJ2-4; the match to TRBD1 covers 7 bases. Germline V gene sequence: CDR1 SGHRS, CDR2 YFSETQ. V lost 4 bases, J lost 8 bases, and 24 bases stayed unmatched. This CDR3 comprises 19 residues. CDR3 protein: CASSATRQGHTGVRDIQYF. As DNA, the CDR3 is TGCGCCAGCAGCGCGACCCGGCAGGGTCACACAGGGGTGAGGGACATTCAGTACTTC.

By proportion, this clonotype is medium-sized. This sequence joins TRBV7-9 and TRBJ2-3; TRBD2 aligns across 7 bases. V was clipped by 3 bases and J by 1 base; unmatched bases: 4. Germline CDR1 is SEHNR and CDR2 is FQNEAQ (reference sequence). The CDR3 runs to 15 residues. The CDR3 bases are TGTGCCAGCAGCTTCGGACGGGGGGGCACAGATACGCAGTATTTT. This sequence encodes CASSFGRGGTDTQYF.

This clonotype is medium-sized within its sample. V and J are TRBV7-2 and TRBJ2-1; TRBD2 matches at 8 bases. Germline V lookup: CDR1 SGHTA, CDR2 FQGNSA. The CDR3 totals 15 residues. V lost 3 bases and J lost 8; bases outside the gene matches: 9. The CDR3 region has the DNA TGTGCCAGCAGCTTTGGACTAGCCGGGCATCATGAGCAGTTCTTC. It specifies CASSFGLAGHHEQFF.